A single sample gave rise to the 14 T cell receptor beta chains below, sequenced in a study of T cell changes during pregnancy in multiple sclerosis (dated by TCRdb to between 2018 and 2020). Library prep was done by the immunoSEQ multiplex PCR assay. TCRdb mirrors the immuneACCESS table, restricted to in-frame sequences. Some clones are absent from its copies; in checked studies, under half trace to an unresolved V gene, and the reason for the others is unknown. A total of more than 45,000 clones appear in this sample, 94% of them only once. The leading ten clones occupy around 0.48% of the sample. The sequenced sample was CD4+ T cells from peripheral blood mononuclear cells, obtained in the first trimester of pregnancy. The receptor source for this set is a female donor with multiple sclerosis, enrolled in a pregnancy study.

V and J are TRBV10-2 and TRBJ2-5, with D possibly matching TRBD2 (7 bases). CDR1 and CDR2 from the germline V gene are WSHSY and SAAADI. V shed 5 bases and J shed 5 bases, with 12 bases lying between them. The CDR3 sequence is 13 residues long. CDR3 sequence reads: CASSRGEGETQYF. The CDR3 DNA reads as TGCGCCAGCAGTAGGGGGGAGGGCGAGACCCAGTACTTC.

This clone was observed once. The chain links TRBV19 to TRBJ2-7; 14 nucleotides agree with TRBD2. This CDR3 spans 17 amino acids. V lost 3 bases and J lost 5; bases outside the gene matches: 9. Germline values: CDR1 LNHDA, CDR2 SQIVND (reference sequence). The CDR3 coding sequence is TGTGCCAGTAGTATCCCTTTGACTAGCGGGGGGGCCAACGAGCAGTACTTC. Amino acids: CASSIPLTSGGANEQYF.

This chain connects TRBV18 to TRBJ2-2; no definite D call. The V gene's germline CDR1 is KGHSH and CDR2 LQKENI. The length of the CDR3 is 13 residues. The germline V and J ends were trimmed by 3 bases and 4 bases, with 6 bases remaining between them. In DNA, the CDR3 is TGTGCCAGCTCACCGGCTCTCACCGGGGAGCTGTTTTTT. Translation: CASSPALTGELFF.

The chain combines TRBV7-2 with TRBJ1-2, with a possible D match to TRBD1 (6 bases). The CDR3 spans 16 residues. Trimming took 3 bases from V and 5 from J, leaving 19 bases between them. Per germline, CDR1 SGHTA and CDR2 FQGNSA. The CDR3 coding sequence is TGTGCCAGCAGCTTGGACCTGGCAGGGGTTAGGTATGGCTACACCTTC. Amino acid sequence: CASSLDLAGVRYGYTF.

The chain couples TRBV18 to TRBJ2-1, with 11 nucleotides matching TRBD2. Germline V gene lookup returns CDR1 KGHSH and CDR2 LQKENI. With V trimmed by 2 bases and J by 0 bases, 3 bases remained unmatched. CDR3 length equals 17 residues. The CDR3 loop is CASSPGTSGVSYNEQFF. The CDR3 DNA sequence: TGTGCCAGCTCACCAGGGACTAGCGGAGTCTCCTACAATGAGCAGTTCTTC.

V and J are TRBV6-1 and TRBJ2-1; 7 bases agree with TRBD1. This CDR3 has 16 residues. Germline CDR1 and CDR2: MNHNS and SASEGT. Germline trimming cut 4 bases from V and 0 bases from J; bases unmatched to any gene: 6. CDR3 nucleotides: TGTGCCAGCAGTGGAGGGGGCGCGGGCTCCTACAATGAGCAGTTCTTC. Translation gives CASSGGGAGSYNEQFF.

V is TRBV10-1 and J is TRBJ2-3; TRBD2 aligns across 13 bases. Germline CDR1 WNHNN, CDR2 SYGVQD (reference sequence). CDR3 size: 16 residues. V was pared by 6 bases and J by 3 bases, with 6 bases of the junction left unmatched. CDR3 sequence (DNA): TGCGCCAGCAGCGCCCGACTAGCGGGGGGAACAGATACGCAGTATTTT. The encoded protein is CASSARLAGGTDTQYF.

The chain uses TRBV18 and TRBJ1-6; TRBD1 aligns across 11 bases. The trim removed 3 bases at V and 7 bases at J, leaving 2 bases unmatched. Germline V gene data show CDR1 as KGHSH and CDR2 as LQKENI. The CDR3 extends over 15 amino acids. CDR3 residues: CASSPGTGGNSPLHF. Written as DNA, the CDR3 is TGTGCCAGCTCACCCGGGACAGGGGGAAATTCACCCCTCCACTTT.

CDR3 protein: CASSSPGKTGSDTQYF. The CDR3 DNA is TGTGCCAGCTCATCCCCAGGGAAAACGGGCTCAGATACGCAGTATTTT. V is TRBV25-1 and J is TRBJ2-3; D perhaps matches TRBD1 (5 bases). Trimming stripped 8 bases from V and 4 bases from J, with 22 bases between. CDR1 and CDR2 (germline): MGHDK, SYGVNS. The CDR3 spans 16 residues. The whole variable domain, filled in from reference TRBV25-1 and TRBJ2-3, reads EADIYQTPRYLVIGTGKKITLECSQTMGHDKMYWYQQDPGMELHLIHYSYGVNSTEKGDLSSESTVSRIRTEHFPLTLESARPSHTSQYLCASSSPGKTGSDTQYFGPGTRLTVL.

V and J are TRBV27 and TRBJ1-1; 7 bases agree with TRBD1. Germline lookup yields CDR1 MNHEY and CDR2 SMNVEV (reference sequence). This CDR3 region has 15 residues. The V segment lost 3 bases and the J segment 4 bases; nucleotides outside the gene matches: 8. CDR3 nucleotides: TGTGCCAGCAGTTTCAACGGACAGGTCTCCACTGAAGCTTTCTTT. This codes for CASSFNGQVSTEAFF.

J is TRBJ1-2 and V is TRBV29-1, with 7 bases identical to TRBD1. The CDR3 has 11 amino acids. The V and J ends lost 8 bases and 3 bases, in that order; junction bases with no gene match: 3. Looked up from germline, CDR1 is SQVTM and CDR2 is ANQGSEA. The chain's CDR3 is CSTGQDYGYTF. CDR3 nucleotides: TGCAGCACCGGACAGGACTATGGCTACACCTTC.

This clone was seen once. This rearrangement joins TRBV19 to TRBJ2-3, with D possibly being TRBD2 (5 bases). Between the trimmed V and J ends, which lost 2 bases and 2 bases, there was a span of 11 bases. Germline V CDR1 and CDR2: LNHDA, SQIVND (reference sequence). The length of the CDR3 is 15 residues. CDR3 in DNA: TGTGCCAGTAGTATAAGAAGCGGCTTCACAGATACGCAGTATTTT. The encoded protein is CASSIRSGFTDTQYF.

This chain joins TRBV19 and TRBJ1-2; 7 positions agree with TRBD1. This CDR3 is 19 amino acids long. Germline-derived CDR1 and CDR2 are LNHDA and SQIVND (reference sequence). Trimming took 0 bases from V and 0 from J; bases not matched to a gene: 13. In nucleotides, the CDR3 is TGTGCCAGTAGTATAGATCGTCGGAGTCAGGGGGGAGCTAACTATGGCTACACCTTC. This sequence encodes CASSIDRRSQGGANYGYTF.

This chain joins TRBV7-8 and TRBJ2-1, with 10 nucleotides matching TRBD2. The CDR3 length is 15 residues. With 2 bases clipped from V and 7 bases from J, the junction kept 5 bases outside the gene matches. Germline V gene data show CDR1 as SGHVS and CDR2 as FQNEAQ. This CDR3 reads CASSLYLAGVNEQFF. DNA for the CDR3: TGTGCCAGCAGCTTATATCTAGCGGGGGTGAATGAGCAGTTCTTC.